This entry is about one TCR beta chain. The antigen is not known. The data originate from a study of shared clonotypes between healthy human individuals. Study summary: With ages of 18 to 49, the donors were a couple of women and a few men. Study-wide results and caveats: In the sorted subsets, rarefaction showed sequencing was incomplete despite large depth. Naive subsets usually exceeded memory subsets in estimated richness.

Germline CDR1 reads SGHTA; CDR2 reads FQGNSA. Trimming left V 1 base short and J 6 bases short, with 10 bases between. The CDR3 is 14 amino acids. At a deep level, the assay was run. Here immunoSEQ multiplex PCR was the method, and the copy in TCRdb shows in-frame clones only, minus some. The table has a few million clones, over 85% seen once. The chain has TRBV7-2 and TRBJ2-4, with a tentative D call TRBD2 (5 bases). The specimen sequenced was naive CD4+ T cells sorted from blood. This sample's subset: CD45RA+ positively selected. The origin of this receptor is a man between 18 and 35 years old in good health. The CDR3 loop reads CASSLGGSLNIQYF. The CDR3 nucleotides read TGTGCCAGCAGCTTAGGAGGGAGCTTAAACATTCAGTACTTC.